Below, 9 T cell receptor beta chains from the same sample are listed, as sequenced in a study of control samples from healthy donors and cancer patients. Measured with immunoSEQ multiplex PCR; TCRdb has only the in-frame clones, and not every one. The table lists 170,000 or so clones, about 93% of them singletons, with about 1.6% in the top ten. The sequencing input was blood. The source of these receptors is a man younger than 35 in good health.

The gene calls are TRBV28 and TRBJ2-1, with 7 nucleotides matching TRBD1. CDR3 size: 18 residues. V was pared by 7 bases and J by 9 bases, with 24 bases of the junction left unmatched. Germline V lookup: CDR1 MDHEN, CDR2 SYDVKM. Here the CDR3 reads CASNPTGKLSIPSGEQFF. The CDR3 bases are TGTGCCAGCAACCCGACAGGGAAGCTTAGTATACCGTCAGGTGAGCAGTTCTTC.

V is TRBV19 and J is TRBJ2-2; weak D call: TRBD2 (5 bases). The CDR3 has 15 amino acids. Trimming shortened V by 8 bases and J by 6 bases, and 19 bases separated the two germline ends. CDR1 and CDR2 (germline): LNHDA, SQIVND (reference sequence). The CDR3 here is CASSRGRKGAGELFF. The DNA of the CDR3 is TGTGCCAGTTCTCGGGGAAGGAAAGGCGCCGGGGAGCTGTTTTTT.

The chain uses TRBV30 and TRBJ1-1; D is undetermined. Per germline, CDR1 GTSNPN and CDR2 SVGIG (reference sequence). The ends were cut back, 0 bases at V and 2 bases at J, with 10 bases in the middle. This CDR3 spans 14 amino acids. As DNA, the CDR3 is TGTGCCTGGAGTGTAGGTCGGGTCAACACTGAAGCTTTCTTT. Protein product: CAWSVGRVNTEAFF.

J is TRBJ1-5 and V is TRBV15; D might be TRBD1 (5 bases). From germline, CDR1 is LNHNV and CDR2 YYDKDF (reference sequence). This CDR3 region has 16 residues. The ends were cut back, 5 bases at V and 7 bases at J, with 21 bases in the middle. CDR3 nucleotide sequence: TGTGCCACCAGCCCTTGGGGGGAGGGGATCAGGCAGCCCCAGCATTTT. It encodes CATSPWGEGIRQPQHF.

The rearrangement joins TRBV3-1 (or the pseudogene TRBV3-2) to TRBJ1-2; possibly TRBD1 for D (6 bases). CDR3 length: 12 amino acids. CDR1 is LGHDT, CDR2 YNNKEL, per germline (reference sequence). The V and J ends lost 4 bases and 5 bases respectively, with 8 bases between them. The CDR3 DNA sequence: TGTGCCAGCAGCCGGACAGAATATGGCTACACCTTC. Amino acid sequence: CASSRTEYGYTF.

V gene TRBV6-5 combines with J gene TRBJ1-1; a possible D gene is TRBD1 (5 bases). There are 15 residues in the CDR3. CDR1 is MNHEY and CDR2 is SVGAGI in the germline V gene. V lost 5 bases and J lost 5, with 18 bases in between. The CDR3 DNA is TGTGCCAGCAGTCCCATGGGGGGGGTACGAACTGAAGCTTTCTTT. It codes for CASSPMGGVRTEAFF.

The chain links TRBV12-3 or TRBV12-4 to TRBJ2-2; TRBD1 matches at 8 bases. The CDR3 has 13 residues. V lost 8 bases and J lost 1; bases outside the gene matches: 0. This chain's CDR3 is CASGTGNTGELFF. As DNA, the CDR3 is TGTGCCAGCGGGACAGGGAACACCGGGGAGCTGTTTTTT.

This clone has just one count. The chain carries TRBV5-1 and TRBJ1-2; D might be TRBD1 (5 bases). Germline V gene data show CDR1 as SGHRS and CDR2 as YFSETQ. The CDR3 contains 15 residues. The V end lost 4 bases, the J end lost 7 bases, and 20 bases lay between the germline ends. The CDR3 here is CASSLTPGEGSGYTF. DNA of the CDR3: TGCGCCAGCAGCCTGACCCCGGGTGAGGGGAGTGGCTACACCTTC.

This clone was detected only once. CDR3 region: CAGGTAGANTGELFF. The CDR3 bases are TGTGCCGGGGGGACCGCAGGGGCGAACACCGGGGAGCTGTTTTTT. The chain has TRBV6-5 and TRBJ2-2; tentatively, D is TRBD1 or TRBD2 (6 bases each). V was pared by 11 bases and J by 0 bases, with 16 bases between. The germline V gene encodes CDR1 MNHEY and CDR2 SVGAGI. This CDR3 is built from 15 residues.